This T cell receptor beta chain stems from a study of cytomegalovirus exposure and HLA in healthy donors. This cohort consisted of healthy bone marrow donors. The V segment lost 5 bases and the J segment 5 bases; nucleotides outside the gene matches: 6. Germline-derived CDR1 and CDR2 are MDHEN and SYDVKM. The CDR3 is 15 residues long. Use of 60 Vbeta and 13 Jbeta primers characterized the PCR. Assay used: immunoSEQ multiplex PCR; TCRdb lists only in-frame clones, some missing. There are roughly 160,000 clones in the sample; around 80% occur only once, and approximately 2.3% lies in the top ten. Findings and caveats of the study: Later on, an analysis showed TCR association rates differing by HLA locus, with DRB1 the most and HLA-C the fewest.

In regard to this clone: Its antigen remains unidentified.

This TCR came from a man aged 35-49 years in good health and CMV-seronegative. The V and J genes are TRBV28 and TRBJ2-2, with 9 bases aligning to TRBD1. Input material: PBMCs. The DNA for the CDR3 is TGTGCCAGCAGTGGGGGGACAGGGTGGACCGGGGAGCTGTTTTTT. Its protein is CASSGGTGWTGELFF.